The T cell receptor (beta chain) described here comes from a study of cytomegalovirus exposure and HLA in healthy donors. General study points: About 87% or about 30% of the time was how often most TCR beta V segments were productive, according to an earlier analysis. TCR beta chains numbering some 160 were designated cytomegalovirus-associated.

The CDR3 consists of 16 residues. Germline CDR1 is LNHDA and CDR2 is SQIVND (reference sequence). V shed 5 bases and J 3 bases; nucleotides not matched to a gene: 12. As for this clone: What it binds is unknown.

With 60 Vbeta and 13 Jbeta primers, the PCR was carried out. Sequenced by immunoSEQ multiplex PCR; TCRdb stores in-frame clones only, minus some. In the table there are about 130,000 clones, nearly 85% of which are singletons. Sequencing input: PBMCs. This receptor was identified in a boy between 5 and 17 years old in good health and CMV-seronegative. V and J are TRBV19 and TRBJ2-7; 8 positions match TRBD1. The CDR3 region has the DNA TGTGCCAGTAGTCCGGTCCAGGGGGCTCTTTTCTACGAGCAGTACTTC. This encodes CASSPVQGALFYEQYF.